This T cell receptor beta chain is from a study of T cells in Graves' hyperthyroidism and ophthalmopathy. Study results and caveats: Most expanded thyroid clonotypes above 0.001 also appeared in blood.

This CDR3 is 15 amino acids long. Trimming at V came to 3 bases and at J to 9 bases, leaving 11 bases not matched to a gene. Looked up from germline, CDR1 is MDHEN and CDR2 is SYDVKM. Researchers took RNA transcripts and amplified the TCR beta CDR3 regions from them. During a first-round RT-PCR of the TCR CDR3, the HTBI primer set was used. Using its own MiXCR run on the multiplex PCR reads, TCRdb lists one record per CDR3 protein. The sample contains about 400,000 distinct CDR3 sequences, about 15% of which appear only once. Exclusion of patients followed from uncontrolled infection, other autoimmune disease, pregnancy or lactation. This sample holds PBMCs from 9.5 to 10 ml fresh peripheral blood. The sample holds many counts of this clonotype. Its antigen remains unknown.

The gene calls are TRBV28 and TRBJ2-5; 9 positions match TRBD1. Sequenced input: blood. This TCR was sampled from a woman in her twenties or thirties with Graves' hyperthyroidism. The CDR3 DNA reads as TGTGCCAGCAGTTTTACCGGGACAGGGAGCGGTGCCCAGTACTTC. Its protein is CASSFTGTGSGAQYF.